A selection of T cell receptor beta chains follows, all from one sample in a study of response to subunit inactivated influenza vaccine. TCRdb passed the RT-PCR reads through MiXCR, listing each CDR3 protein once. This table holds around 520,000 distinct CDR3 sequences, roughly 10% found once. The sample consisted of PBMCs from blood, taken on the day of vaccination. The receptors derive from a man over 45 who received an inactivated influenza vaccine. Both conserved end residues are part of each CDR3.

j_call v_call cdr3_aa
TRBJ1-6 TRBV27 CASSQTTGTNSPLHF
TRBJ2-1 TRBV24-1 CATSDRDRGRYNEQFF
TRBJ1-1 TRBV9 CASGRGGEGHTEAFF
TRBJ2-1 TRBV15 CATSRDGTSGRGSYNEQFF
TRBJ1-2 TRBV12-3/TRBV12-4 CASSPQIGPGGYTF
TRBJ2-7 TRBV27 CASSSSGIFPYEQYF
TRBJ1-5 TRBV6-2/TRBV6-3 CATPRDRLIGNQPQHF
TRBJ1-4 TRBV4-3 CASSRGQGRTNEKLFF
TRBJ2-6 TRBV7-9 CASSSGQSSGANVLTF
TRBJ2-5 TRBV29-1 CSVGNGGGETQYF
TRBJ2-1 TRBV6-5 CASSYDPSGGYNEQFF
TRBJ2-1 TRBV15 CATSRGQGTYSGNEQFF
TRBJ2-5 TRBV5-5 CASSSGYAGGETQYF
TRBJ1-1 TRBV6-2/TRBV6-3 CASILAGTVNTEAFF
TRBJ2-5 TRBV15 CATSRDGTGPETQYF
TRBJ2-1 TRBV7-8 CASSPSGRPYNEQFF
TRBJ2-5 TRBV20-1 CSAPRGPQETQYF
TRBJ2-1 TRBV9 CASSVGTGSGNEQFF
TRBJ2-1 TRBV5-1 CASSWVAGVNEQFF
TRBJ2-1 TRBV7-2 CASSSQASAPNEQFF
TRBJ1-1 TRBV12-3/TRBV12-4 CASSQGGRYTEAFF
TRBJ2-5 TRBV9 CASSVHLQETQYF
TRBJ2-7 TRBV7-9 CASSPSGKANWRNEQYF
TRBJ1-1 TRBV28 CASTTPAEAFF
TRBJ1-4 TRBV28 CASRSPRTDPNEKLFF
TRBJ1-1 TRBV5-5 CASSLGATGLMNTEAFF
TRBJ2-3 TRBV7-8 CASSLAGGAGTDTQYF
TRBJ2-2 TRBV6-5 CASSTQYTGELFF
TRBJ2-7 TRBV27 CASSLRPSGSYYEQYF
TRBJ2-5 TRBV12-3/TRBV12-4 CASSGGFETQYF
TRBJ2-6 TRBV6-2/TRBV6-3 CASSSALGESGANVLTF
TRBJ1-3 TRBV4-2 CASSPGADYDLPGDTIYF
TRBJ1-4 TRBV20-1 CSARDRIWDRTIATNEKLFF
TRBJ1-2 TRBV28 CASSSFQGAYGYTF
TRBJ2-5 TRBV29-1 CSGGTAQETQYF
TRBJ2-3 TRBV6-2/TRBV6-3 CASSYSIPQLADTQYF
TRBJ1-1 TRBV15 CATSRDKKAPEAFF
TRBJ2-7 TRBV6-1 CASSEYSGGTYEQYF
TRBJ2-7 TRBV6-5 CASSFRGQAGYEQYF
TRBJ1-1 TRBV5-5 CASSLDQDTEAFF
TRBJ2-1 TRBV7-3 CASSLSGSGDEQFF